This T cell receptor (beta chain) was captured in a study of post-analysis software for immune sequencing data. Study overall: Patients with relapsing-remitting, secondary progressive and progressive-relapsing multiple sclerosis courses were all represented.

Researchers reported that TCR beta cDNA libraries carried unique molecular identifiers. From the PCR reads, TCRdb called clonotypes with MiXCR, one entry per CDR3 protein. The profile covers fewer than 850,000 distinct CDR3 sequences, with about 32% appearing a single time and 0.5% to 0.6% taken by the ten largest. This clonotype was recorded a few times. Its antigen is not known. Study-level results: Included in a set of five TRBV segments more frequent in patients than controls were TRBV5-6, TRBV5-1 and TRBV20-1.

The CDR3 is 15 residues long. Trimming left V 3 bases short and J 4 bases short, with 15 bases between. Germline V lookup: CDR1 KGHSH, CDR2 LQKENI. The material sequenced was blood. This chain joins TRBV18 and TRBJ2-5; D gene uncertain. The receptor was isolated from a girl aged 5 to 17 with multiple sclerosis. CDR3 amino acids: CASSPRPIIPETQYF. In nucleotides, the CDR3 is TGTGCCAGCTCACCCAGGCCCATCATCCCAGAGACCCAGTACTTC.